These 3 T cell receptor beta chains originate from one sample sequenced in a study of shared clonotypes between healthy human individuals. Profiled with immunoSEQ multiplex PCR; TCRdb holds only in-frame clones, not every one. Among approximately 2,200,000 clones listed, approximately 94% were seen once. Naive CD8 populations comprised CD45RO-negative cells positively selected for CCR7, excluding terminally differentiated effector memory CD45RA+ cells. The sample consisted of naive CD8+ T cells from PBMCs. These receptors were collected from a young man in good health. Some clones in this sample may be carry-over from other donors' samples.

The gene calls are TRBV7-6 and TRBJ2-1; D gene uncertain. CDR1 and CDR2 (germline): SGHVS, FNYEAQ. The CDR3 sequence is 15 residues long. V was clipped by 5 bases and J by 7 bases, with 18 bases between them. Here the CDR3 reads CASSPGPNLGNEQFF. In nucleotides, the CDR3 is TGTGCCAGCAGCCCTGGGCCTAACCTGGGGAATGAGCAGTTCTTC.

This clone was recorded only once. This chain joins TRBV5-5 and TRBJ2-7, with 12 bases identical to TRBD2. Germline assignment: CDR1 SGHKS and CDR2 YYEKEE (reference sequence). There are 17 residues in the CDR3. Trimming cost V 1 base and J 1 base; bases outside gene matches: 6. Written as DNA, the CDR3 is TGTGCCAGCAGCTTGTACCCGACTAGCGGGAGTTCCTACGAGCAGTACTTC. Its translation is CASSLYPTSGSSYEQYF.

The J gene is TRBJ1-2, the V gene TRBV11-2; TRBD1 matches 8 bases. The CDR3 loop spans 16 amino acids. J gave up 5 bases and V 3 bases, and 11 bases lay outside the gene matches. Per the germline V gene, CDR1 is SGHAT and CDR2 is FQNNGV. The CDR3 loop reads CASSLGPQGARYGYTF. CDR3 coding DNA: TGTGCCAGCAGCTTGGGACCTCAGGGGGCGCGGTATGGCTACACCTTC.